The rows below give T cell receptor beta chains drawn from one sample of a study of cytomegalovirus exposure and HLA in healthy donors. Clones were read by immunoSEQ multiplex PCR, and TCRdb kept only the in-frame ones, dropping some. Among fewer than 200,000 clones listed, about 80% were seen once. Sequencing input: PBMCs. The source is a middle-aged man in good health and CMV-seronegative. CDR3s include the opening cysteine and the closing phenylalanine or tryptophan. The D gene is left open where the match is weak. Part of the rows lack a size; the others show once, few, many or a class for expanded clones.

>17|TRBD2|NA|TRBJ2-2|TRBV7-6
CASSARTSVSNTGELFF
TGTGCCAGCAGCGCGCGGACTAGCGTTTCGAACACCGGGGAGCTGTTTTTT
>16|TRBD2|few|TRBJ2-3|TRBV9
CASSVVTSQLLGTQYF
TGTGCCAGCAGCGTAGTGACTAGCCAACTCCTAGGGACGCAGTATTTT
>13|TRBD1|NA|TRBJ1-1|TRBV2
CASSRGQGTEAFF
TGTGCCAGCAGCAGGGGACAGGGCACTGAAGCTTTCTTT
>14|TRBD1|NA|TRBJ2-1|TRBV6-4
CASSPGQGNNEQFF
TGTGCCAGCAGCCCGGGACAGGGTAACAATGAGCAGTTCTTC
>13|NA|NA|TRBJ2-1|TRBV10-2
CATGEPTYNEQFF
TGCGCCACGGGGGAGCCGACCTACAATGAGCAGTTCTTC
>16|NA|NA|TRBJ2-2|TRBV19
CASSNTGLAPTGELFF
TGTGCCAGTAGTAACACTGGGCTAGCGCCCACCGGGGAGCTGTTTTTT
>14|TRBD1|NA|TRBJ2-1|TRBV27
CASSSGGSYNEQFF
TGTGCCAGCAGTTCAGGGGGCTCCTACAATGAGCAGTTCTTC
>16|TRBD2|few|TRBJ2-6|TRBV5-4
CASSLGGGSGANVLTF
TGTGCCAGCAGCTTGGGGGGGGGTTCTGGGGCCAACGTCCTGACTTTC
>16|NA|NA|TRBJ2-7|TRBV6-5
CASSYSGAQPPYEQYF
TGTGCCAGCAGTTACTCGGGCGCCCAACCTCCCTACGAGCAGTACTTC
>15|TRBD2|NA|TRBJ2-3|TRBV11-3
CASSKGLAGADTQYF
TGTGCCAGCAGCAAGGGACTAGCGGGAGCAGATACGCAGTATTTT
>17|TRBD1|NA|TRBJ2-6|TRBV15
CATSAGTGLSGANVLTF
TGTGCCACCAGCGCCGGGACAGGGCTGTCCGGGGCCAACGTCCTGACTTTC
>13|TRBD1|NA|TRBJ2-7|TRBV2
CASTGTGTYEQYF
TGTGCCAGCACAGGGACAGGGACGTACGAGCAGTACTTC
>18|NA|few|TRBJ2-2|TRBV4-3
CASSQEQGDRVHTGELFF
TGCGCCAGCAGCCAAGAACAGGGAGATAGAGTGCACACCGGGGAGCTGTTTTTT
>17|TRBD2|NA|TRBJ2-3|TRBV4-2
CASSQDQLAGAVDTQYF
TGTGCCAGCAGCCAAGATCAGCTAGCGGGAGCGGTGGATACGCAGTATTTT
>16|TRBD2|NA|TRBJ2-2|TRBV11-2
CASSLAGLANTGELFF
TGTGCCAGCAGCTTAGCTGGACTAGCCAACACCGGGGAGCTGTTTTTT
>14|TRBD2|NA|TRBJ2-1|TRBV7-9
CSSSLGYGTTGEFF
TGTTCCAGCAGCTTAGGATATGGGACTACCGGTGAGTTCTTC
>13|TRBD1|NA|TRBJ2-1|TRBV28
CASRKSGTGNNLF
TGTGCCAGCAGAAAGTCCGGGACAGGGAATAACCTCTTC
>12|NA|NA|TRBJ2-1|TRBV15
CATSRVGGEQFF
TGTGCCACCAGCAGAGTCGGGGGTGAGCAGTTCTTC
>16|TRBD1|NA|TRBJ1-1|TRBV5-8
CASSPGTGRGNTEAFF
TGTGCCAGCAGCCCTGGGACAGGGAGGGGGAACACTGAAGCTTTCTTT
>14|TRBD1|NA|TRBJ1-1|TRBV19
CASSYGQGNTEAFF
TGTGCCAGTAGTTATGGACAGGGGAACACTGAAGCTTTCTTT
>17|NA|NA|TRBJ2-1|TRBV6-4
CASSEVPTGGAYNEQFF
TGTGCCAGCAGTGAGGTCCCAACAGGGGGGGCCTACAATGAGCAGTTCTTC
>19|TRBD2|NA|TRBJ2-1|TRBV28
CASSLRTSGNLLSYNEQFF
TGTGCCAGCAGTTTGCGGACTAGCGGGAACTTACTCTCCTACAATGAGCAGTTCTTC
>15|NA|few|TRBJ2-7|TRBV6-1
CASSEAADSSYEQYF
TGTGCCAGCAGTGAAGCAGCTGACAGCTCCTACGAGCAGTACTTC
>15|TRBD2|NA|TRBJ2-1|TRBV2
CASSESSGSYNEQFF
TGTGCCAGCAGTGAGTCTAGCGGGAGCTACAATGAGCAGTTCTTC
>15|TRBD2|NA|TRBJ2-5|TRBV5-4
CASSLTSGNQETQYF
TGTGCCAGCAGCTTGACTAGCGGGAACCAAGAGACCCAGTACTTC
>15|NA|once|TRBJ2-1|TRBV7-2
CASSPGVGNYNEQFF
TGTGCCAGCAGCCCAGGGGTAGGGAACTACAATGAGCAGTTCTTC
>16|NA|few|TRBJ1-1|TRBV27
CASSLSLETGNTEAFF
TGTGCCAGCAGTTTATCTTTGGAGACAGGGAACACTGAAGCTTTCTTT
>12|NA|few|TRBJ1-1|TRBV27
CASSSGNTEAFF
TGTGCCAGCAGTTCGGGGAACACTGAAGCTTTCTTT
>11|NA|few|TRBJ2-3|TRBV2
CASRTGDTQYF
TGTGCCAGCAGGACGGGGGATACGCAGTATTTT
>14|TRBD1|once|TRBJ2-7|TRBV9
CASSAGTGPYEQYF
TGTGCCAGCAGCGCCGGGACAGGGCCCTACGAGCAGTACTTC
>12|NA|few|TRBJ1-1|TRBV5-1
CASSLVGREAFF
TGCGCCAGCAGCTTGGTGGGCAGGGAAGCTTTCTTT
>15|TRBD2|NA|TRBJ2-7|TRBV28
CASSIPTSGIDEQYF
TGTGCCAGCAGTATCCCAACTAGCGGGATCGACGAGCAGTACTTC
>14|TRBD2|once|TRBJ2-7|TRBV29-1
CSVEGLAGVREQYF
TGCAGCGTTGAGGGCCTAGCGGGAGTCCGCGAGCAGTACTTC
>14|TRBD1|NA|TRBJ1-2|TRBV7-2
CASSSRGRPYGYTF
TGTGCCAGCAGCTCCAGGGGGCGCCCCTATGGCTACACCTTC
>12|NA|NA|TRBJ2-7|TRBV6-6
CASGRRPDEQYF
TGTGCCAGCGGGAGACGGCCTGACGAGCAGTACTTC
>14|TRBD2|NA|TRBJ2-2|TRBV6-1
CASSAGTSPGELFF
TGTGCCAGCAGTGCTGGGACTAGCCCCGGGGAGCTGTTTTTT
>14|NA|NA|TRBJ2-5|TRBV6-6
CASSYRGGEETQYF
TGTGCCAGCAGTTACAGGGGAGGCGAGGAGACCCAGTACTTC
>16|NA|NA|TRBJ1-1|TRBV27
CASSSRLTQQRREAFF
TGTGCCAGCAGTTCCCGCCTAACCCAACAGCGGCGTGAAGCTTTCTTT
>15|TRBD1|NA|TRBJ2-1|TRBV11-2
CASSKDRGTSNEQFF
TGTGCCAGCAGCAAAGACAGGGGCACTTCCAATGAGCAGTTCTTC
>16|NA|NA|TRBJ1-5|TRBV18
CASSQAGPYSNQPQHF
TGTGCCAGCTCACAAGCGGGACCTTATAGCAATCAGCCCCAGCATTTT
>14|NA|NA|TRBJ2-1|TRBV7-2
CASRLDPTFDEQFF
TGTGCCAGCAGACTAGACCCAACGTTCGATGAGCAGTTCTTC
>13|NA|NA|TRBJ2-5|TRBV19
CASSSTRMETQYF
TGTGCCAGTAGCTCGACTAGAATGGAGACCCAGTACTTC
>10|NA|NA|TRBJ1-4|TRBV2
CASRGEKLFF
TGTGCCTCCAGGGGTGAAAAACTGTTTTTT
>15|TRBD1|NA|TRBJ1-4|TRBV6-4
CASRSTGATNEKLFF
TGTGCCAGCAGATCGACAGGGGCAACTAATGAAAAACTGTTTTTT
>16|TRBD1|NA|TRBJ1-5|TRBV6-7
CARSGFDRGRNQPQHF
TGTGCCAGATCCGGGTTCGACAGGGGAAGAAATCAGCCCCAGCATTTT
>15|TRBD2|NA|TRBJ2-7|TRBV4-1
CASSPTGTRAYEQYF
TGCGCCAGCAGCCCAACCGGGACTAGGGCCTACGAGCAGTACTTC
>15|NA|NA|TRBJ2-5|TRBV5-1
CASSLRQGTGETQYF
TGCGCCAGCAGCTTGCGCCAGGGCACGGGAGAGACCCAGTACTTC
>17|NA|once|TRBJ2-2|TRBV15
CATSRDQGGSNTGELFF
TGTGCCACCAGCAGAGATCAGGGAGGCTCGAACACCGGGGAGCTGTTTTTT
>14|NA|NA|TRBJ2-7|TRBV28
CASSPPGGLYEQYF
TGTGCCAGCAGCCCCCCTGGGGGCCTCTACGAGCAGTACTTC
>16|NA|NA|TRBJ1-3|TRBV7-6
CASSLSRGISRNTIYF
TGTGCCAGCAGCTTATCCCGGGGAATCTCCAGAAACACCATATATTTT
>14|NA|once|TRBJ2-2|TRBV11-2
CASSLAGNTGELFF
TGTGCCAGCAGCTTAGCGGGAAACACCGGGGAGCTGTTTTTT